The rows below give T cell receptor beta chains drawn from one sample of a study of human T cells and chemical hapten exposure. Via MiXCR, TCRdb re-called the RACE reads, giving one row per CDR3 protein. The top ten hold 2% to 3% of the sample, which has 250,000 or so distinct CDR3 sequences, about 9% seen once. Sample: whole blood, taken in connection with sensitization to the hapten diphenylcyclopropenone (DPC). The source is a woman aged 40 to 49 with alopecia areata. Some clones in this sample may be carry-over from other donors' samples. CDR3s include the opening cysteine and the closing phenylalanine or tryptophan. A D gene is named only where the DNA matches it firmly. Expanded clones are given a class, and other clones once, few, many or no size at all.

V: TRBV5-1; D: TRBD1; J: TRBJ2-7; size: few; CDR3: CASSSDRGPYEQYF; DNA: TGCGCCAGCAGCTCCGACAGGGGCCCCTACGAGCAGTACTTC
V: TRBV11-2; D: -; J: TRBJ2-3; size: few; CDR3: CASREENNLQYF; DNA: TGTGCCAGCAGGGAGGAGAATAACTTGCAGTATTTT
V: TRBV28; D: TRBD1; J: TRBJ2-1; size: -; CDR3: CASSFRIPGRGLHEQFF; DNA: TGTGCCAGCAGTTTTAGGATACCGGGCAGGGGGCTTCATGAGCAGTTCTTC
V: TRBV30; D: TRBD1; J: TRBJ1-6; size: few; CDR3: CAWSPGGHYNSPLHF; DNA: TGTGCCTGGAGTCCAGGGGGACACTATAATTCACCCCTCCACTTT
V: TRBV6-1; D: -; J: TRBJ2-5; size: -; CDR3: CASRSRGRPQETQYF; DNA: TGTGCCAGCAGAAGTAGGGGCCGCCCTCAAGAGACCCAGTACTTC
V: TRBV5-4; D: TRBD1; J: TRBJ1-1; size: few; CDR3: CASSGADRANTEAFF; DNA: TGTGCCAGCAGCGGCGCCGACAGGGCGAACACTGAAGCTTTCTTT
V: TRBV6-2/TRBV6-3; D: -; J: TRBJ1-6; size: few; CDR3: CASSSEGPGSPLHF; DNA: TGTGCCAGCAGTTCGGAGGGGCCGGGGTCACCCCTCCACTTT
V: TRBV4-3; D: -; J: TRBJ2-7; size: many; CDR3: CASSQGFVAEQYF; DNA: TGCGCCAGCAGCCAAGGGTTTGTTGCGGAACAGTACTTC
V: TRBV28; D: -; J: TRBJ2-1; size: many; CDR3: CASSFSVSYNEQFF; DNA: TGTGCCAGCAGTTTCTCCGTCTCCTACAATGAGCAGTTCTTC
V: TRBV3-1; D: -; J: TRBJ2-1; size: -; CDR3: CASSPRNYNEQFF; DNA: TGTGCCAGCAGCCCCAGGAACTACAATGAGCAGTTCTTC
V: TRBV14; D: -; J: TRBJ1-1; size: -; CDR3: CASSQVNRLLNTEAFF; DNA: TGTGCCAGCAGCCAAGTTAACCGGCTCCTCAACACTGAAGCTTTCTTT
V: TRBV10-3; D: TRBD1; J: TRBJ1-6; size: few; CDR3: CAISPGTGPNSPLHF; DNA: TGTGCCATCAGTCCTGGGACAGGGCCCAATTCACCCCTCCACTTT
V: TRBV12-3/TRBV12-4; D: -; J: TRBJ2-7; size: few; CDR3: CASSREGYEQYF; DNA: TGTGCCAGCAGTCGTGAGGGGTACGAGCAGTACTTC
V: TRBV10-3; D: TRBD1; J: TRBJ2-3; size: -; CDR3: CAISPGTGVPAADTQYF; DNA: TGTGCCATCAGTCCCGGGACAGGGGTCCCAGCCGCAGATACGCAGTATTTT
V: TRBV2; D: TRBD1; J: TRBJ2-2; size: -; CDR3: CASYRDRGNTGELFF; DNA: TGTGCCAGTTACCGGGACAGGGGGAACACCGGGGAGCTGTTTTTT
V: TRBV6-5; D: -; J: TRBJ2-1; size: -; CDR3: CASMRRNEQFF; DNA: TGTGCCAGTATGCGTCGCAATGAGCAGTTCTTC
V: TRBV12-3/TRBV12-4; D: TRBD2; J: TRBJ2-1; size: few; CDR3: CASSFFGRSYNEQFF; DNA: TGTGCCAGCAGTTTCTTCGGGAGGTCCTACAATGAGCAGTTCTTC
V: TRBV18; D: -; J: TRBJ1-6; size: few; CDR3: CASSPRTSLSSPLHF; DNA: TGTGCCAGCTCACCTCGGACTTCTTTAAGTTCACCCCTCCACTTT
V: TRBV28; D: -; J: TRBJ2-7; size: -; CDR3: CASSRPDTLGSYEQYF; DNA: TGTGCCAGCAGCCGCCCGGACACCCTCGGCTCCTACGAGCAGTACTTC
V: TRBV29-1; D: TRBD1; J: TRBJ1-1; size: -; CDR3: CSVVKQGKGTEAFF; DNA: TGCAGCGTTGTAAAACAGGGGAAGGGCACTGAAGCTTTCTTT
V: TRBV6-2/TRBV6-3; D: TRBD1; J: TRBJ2-6; size: many; CDR3: CASSLDRAGANVLTF; DNA: TGTGCCAGCAGTCTCGACAGGGCTGGGGCCAACGTCCTGACTTTC
V: TRBV6-1; D: -; J: TRBJ2-5; size: -; CDR3: CASGLLSRDQETQYF; DNA: TGTGCCAGCGGGCTCTTGAGCAGGGATCAAGAGACCCAGTACTTC
V: TRBV20-1; D: TRBD2; J: TRBJ2-1; size: few; CDR3: CSAPWTSFSEQFF; DNA: TGCAGTGCTCCCTGGACTAGTTTCAGCGAGCAGTTCTTC
V: TRBV5-1; D: -; J: TRBJ2-6; size: few; CDR3: CASSAAYSSSGANVLTF; DNA: TGCGCCAGCAGCGCGGCTTACAGTAGCTCTGGGGCCAACGTCCTGACTTTC
V: TRBV7-6; D: -; J: TRBJ1-4; size: -; CDR3: CASSQGLPNEKLFF; DNA: TGTGCCAGCAGCCAAGGACTGCCTAATGAAAAACTGTTTTTT
V: TRBV6-5; D: -; J: TRBJ1-1; size: -; CDR3: CASSSPARVGTEAFF; DNA: TGTGCCAGCAGTTCCCCCGCGCGGGTTGGGACTGAAGCTTTCTTT
V: TRBV11-2; D: TRBD1; J: TRBJ1-1; size: few; CDR3: CASSLVRDSFTEAFF; DNA: TGTGCCAGCAGCTTAGTTCGGGACAGCTTCACTGAAGCTTTCTTT
V: TRBV15; D: -; J: TRBJ2-1; size: -; CDR3: CATSRAVNEQFF; DNA: TGTGCCACCAGCAGAGCAGTAAATGAGCAGTTCTTC
V: TRBV15; D: -; J: TRBJ2-1; size: -; CDR3: CATSRVGVNEQFF; DNA: TGTGCCACCAGCAGAGTCGGGGTCAATGAGCAGTTCTTC
V: TRBV9; D: -; J: TRBJ1-4; size: -; CDR3: CASSVEGQAVTNEKLFF; DNA: TGTGCCAGCAGCGTAGAGGGGCAGGCGGTGACTAATGAAAAACTGTTTTTT
V: TRBV11-2; D: TRBD1; J: TRBJ2-3; size: -; CDR3: CASSNRQGGTDTQYF; DNA: TGTGCCAGCAGCAATCGACAGGGCGGCACAGATACGCAGTATTTT
V: TRBV29-1; D: -; J: TRBJ1-4; size: many; CDR3: CSVEARQSNNEKLFF; DNA: TGCAGCGTTGAGGCCAGACAATCTAATAATGAAAAACTGTTTTTT
V: TRBV6-1; D: TRBD2; J: TRBJ2-2; size: -; CDR3: CASRLSTGLEGGELFF; DNA: TGTGCCAGCAGACTATCGACGGGACTAGAGGGCGGGGAGCTGTTTTTT
V: TRBV28; D: -; J: TRBJ2-5; size: few; CDR3: CASSPDWGRETQYF; DNA: TGTGCCAGCAGCCCCGACTGGGGGAGAGAGACCCAGTACTTC
V: TRBV6-5; D: -; J: TRBJ1-6; size: -; CDR3: CASSYSNGYNSPLHF; DNA: TGTGCCAGCAGTTACTCTAATGGTTATAATTCACCCCTCCACTTT
V: TRBV11-1; D: -; J: TRBJ2-1; size: -; CDR3: CASTPGKDSRAEQFF; DNA: TGTGCCAGCACCCCCGGTAAGGATTCGAGGGCTGAGCAGTTCTTC
V: TRBV12-3/TRBV12-4; D: -; J: TRBJ2-5; size: -; CDR3: CASSAGTVYQETQYF; DNA: TGTGCCAGCAGTGCCGGGACTGTGTACCAAGAGACCCAGTACTTC
V: TRBV24-1; D: -; J: TRBJ1-5; size: -; CDR3: CATSDDGLNNQPQHF; DNA: TGTGCCACCAGTGACGATGGACTGAACAATCAGCCCCAGCATTTT
V: TRBV5-5; D: -; J: TRBJ1-3; size: many; CDR3: CASSLEGNTIYF; DNA: TGTGCCAGCAGCTTGGAAGGAAACACCATATATTTT
V: TRBV5-4; D: -; J: TRBJ1-1; size: many; CDR3: CASSLRNTEAFF; DNA: TGTGCCAGCAGCTTGCGGAACACTGAAGCTTTCTTT
V: TRBV6-2/TRBV6-3; D: -; J: TRBJ1-6; size: -; CDR3: CASSYASGADSPLHF; DNA: TGTGCCAGCAGTTACGCGTCTGGGGCGGATTCACCCCTCCACTTT
V: TRBV7-2; D: TRBD1; J: TRBJ1-5; size: -; CDR3: CVSSERDRNQPQHF; DNA: TGTGTCAGCAGCGAACGGGACAGAAATCAGCCCCAGCATTTT
V: TRBV4-3; D: -; J: TRBJ1-2; size: -; CDR3: CASSQDRGGVYGGYTF; DNA: TGCGCCAGCAGCCAAGATCGGGGCGGCGTCTATGGTGGCTACACCTTC
V: TRBV24-1; D: -; J: TRBJ2-3; size: few; CDR3: CATSEGGRADTQYF; DNA: TGTGCCACCAGTGAGGGTGGAAGGGCAGATACGCAGTATTTT
V: TRBV2; D: -; J: TRBJ2-5; size: -; CDR3: CASSEWTGETQYF; DNA: TGTGCCAGCAGTGAATGGACCGGGGAGACCCAGTACTTC
V: TRBV7-8; D: TRBD2; J: TRBJ2-5; size: few; CDR3: CASSLALAGGQETQYF; DNA: TGTGCCAGCAGCTTAGCGCTAGCGGGTGGTCAAGAGACCCAGTACTTC
V: TRBV9; D: -; J: TRBJ2-2; size: -; CDR3: CASSQRVTEELFF; DNA: TGTGCCAGCTCTCAGAGGGTTACCGAGGAGCTGTTTTTT
V: TRBV6-2/TRBV6-3; D: -; J: TRBJ1-1; size: -; CDR3: CASSYWGKNTEAFF; DNA: TGTGCCAGCAGTTACTGGGGAAAGAACACTGAAGCTTTCTTT
V: TRBV29-1; D: TRBD1; J: TRBJ1-1; size: many; CDR3: CSARTGIDTEAFF; DNA: TGCAGCGCCCGGACAGGGATTGACACTGAAGCTTTCTTT
V: TRBV12-3/TRBV12-4; D: -; J: TRBJ2-1; size: -; CDR3: CVGAGTPRNEQFF; DNA: TGTGTGGGGGCGGGGACCCCTCGGAATGAGCAGTTCTTC
V: TRBV10-3; D: -; J: TRBJ2-5; size: -; CDR3: CAISESRGFSTGETQYF; DNA: TGTGCCATCAGTGAGTCTCGCGGCTTCTCGACAGGAGAGACCCAGTACTTC
V: TRBV4-2; D: -; J: TRBJ1-2; size: -; CDR3: CASSQVDRWDYGYTF; DNA: TGTGCCAGCAGCCAAGTAGACAGGTGGGACTATGGCTACACCTTC
V: TRBV6-2/TRBV6-3; D: -; J: TRBJ2-4; size: -; CDR3: CASSYSGKERTWPKNIQYF; DNA: TGTGCCAGCAGTTACTCAGGGAAGGAGAGGACGTGGCCCAAAAACATTCAGTACTTC
V: TRBV29-1; D: -; J: TRBJ2-7; size: -; CDR3: CSVARASSYEQYF; DNA: TGCAGCGTTGCCAGGGCAAGCTCCTACGAGCAGTACTTC